This T cell receptor beta chain was recorded in a study of blood T cells in healthy people across ages. This CDR3 is 15 amino acids long. Per the germline V gene, CDR1 is SGHTA and CDR2 is FQGNSA. This clonotype was picked up a small number of times. A read error may produce the germline difference seen at one junction end. Together with a sample-barcoded 5' primer, a J-beta primer mix was included in a second PCR lasting about 7 to 11 cycles. TCRdb re-called the 5' RACE reads through MiXCR, storing one row per CDR3 protein. The data show approximately 800,000 distinct CDR3 sequences, roughly 25% seen once. This same sample was also taken into another study, of T cells of mothers and their children. Per that paper: Over 8 million reads per mother and roughly 3 million per child were obtained.

The sequenced sample consisted of blood. The TCR sequence derives from a boy between 10 and 17 years old in good health. The chain employs TRBV7-2 and TRBJ2-5; D remains unclear. The DNA for the CDR3 is TGTGCCAGTAGCTTAAAGGGCATTACCGAAGAGACCCAGTACTTC. This translates into CASSLKGITEETQYF.